The present T cell receptor (beta chain) was sequenced within a study of cytomegalovirus exposure and HLA in healthy donors. For this clone: Its antigen remains unidentified.

General study points: The majority of TCR sequences were rare, yet some public TCRs appeared in many donors.

The CDR3 loop spans 14 amino acids. Germline values: CDR1 SGHTA, CDR2 FQGNSA. After removal of 2 bases from V and 6 bases from J, the junction contained 5 bases not matched to a gene. Nominal health characterized the donors when sampled, though unrecorded immune exposures were likely. Both 60 Vbeta primers and 13 Jbeta primers went into the PCR. Measured with immunoSEQ multiplex PCR; TCRdb has only the in-frame clones, and not every one. This sample yields about 150,000 clones, of which 65% to 90% are seen a single time; about 2.5% belongs to the top ten. The sequencing sample was made of PBMCs. The chain carries TRBV7-2 and TRBJ2-5, with 8 bases identical to TRBD1. The sequence came from a male donor in good health and CMV-seronegative. CDR3: CASSLFGDRKTQYF. The CDR3 nucleotides read TGTGCCAGCAGCTTATTCGGGGACAGGAAGACCCAGTACTTC.